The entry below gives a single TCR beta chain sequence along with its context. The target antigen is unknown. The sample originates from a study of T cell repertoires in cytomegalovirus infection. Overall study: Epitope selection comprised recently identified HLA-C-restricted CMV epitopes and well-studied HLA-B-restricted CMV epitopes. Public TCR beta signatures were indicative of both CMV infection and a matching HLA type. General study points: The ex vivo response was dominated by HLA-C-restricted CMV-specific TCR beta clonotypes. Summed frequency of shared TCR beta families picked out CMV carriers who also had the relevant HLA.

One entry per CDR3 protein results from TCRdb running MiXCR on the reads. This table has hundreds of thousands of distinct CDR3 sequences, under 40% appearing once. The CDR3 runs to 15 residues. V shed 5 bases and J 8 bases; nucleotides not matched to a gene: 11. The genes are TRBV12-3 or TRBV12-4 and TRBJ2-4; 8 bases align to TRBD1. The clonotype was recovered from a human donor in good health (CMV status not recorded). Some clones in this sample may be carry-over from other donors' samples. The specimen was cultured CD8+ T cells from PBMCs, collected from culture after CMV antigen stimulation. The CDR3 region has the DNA TGTGCCAGCAGTGATACAGGGGGATGGGGAGACATTCAGTACTTC. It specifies CASSDTGGWGDIQYF.